A single sample gave rise to the 10 T cell receptor beta chains below, sequenced in a study of cytotoxic CD8 clonotypes in ibrutinib-treated CLL. Here immunoSEQ multiplex PCR was the method, and the copy in TCRdb shows in-frame clones only, minus some. The sample lists roughly 160,000 clones; 84% were seen once. Sample: PBMCs, taken after 24 months of ibrutinib treatment. The receptors originated from a human donor with chronic lymphocytic leukemia.

The chain recombines TRBV14 with TRBJ1-2; tentative D call: TRBD1 (6 bases). Trimming removed 1 base at V and 7 bases at J, with 16 bases between. The CDR3 runs to 15 residues. Germline V gene data show CDR1 as SGHDN and CDR2 as FVKESK. Here the CDR3 reads CASSQVYGGVGGYTF. The CDR3 bases are TGTGCCAGCAGCCAAGTTTACGGGGGCGTCGGTGGCTACACCTTC.

For the CDR3, the DNA is TGCGCCAGCAGCCAAGACTTTGGGGGGATCAATGAGCAGTTCTTC. Translating it yields CASSQDFGGINEQFF. The genes are TRBV4-3 and TRBJ2-1, with D perhaps TRBD2 (6 bases). CDR1 is LGHNA, CDR2 YSLEER, per germline. V lost 0 bases, J lost 6 bases, and 12 bases lay in between. This CDR3 has 15 residues.

The CDR3, as DNA: TGTGCCACCAGCAGCGGGACATACACCGGGGAGCTGTTTTTT. Amino acid sequence: CATSSGTYTGELFF. The J gene is TRBJ2-2, the V gene TRBV15; a weak D match, TRBD1 (6 bases). Per germline, CDR1 LNHNV and CDR2 YYDKDF (reference sequence). This CDR3 has 14 residues. The V end lost 3 bases, the J end lost 3 bases, and 8 bases lay between the germline ends.

This chain connects TRBV14 to TRBJ1-4; TRBD1 matches at 7 bases. Per germline, CDR1 SGHDN and CDR2 FVKESK. With 1 base clipped from V and 2 bases from J, the junction kept 1 base outside the gene matches. The CDR3 contains 15 residues. This CDR3 is CASSQAGQTNEKLFF. CDR3 DNA: TGTGCCAGCAGCCAAGCGGGACAGACTAATGAAAAACTGTTTTTT. The whole variable domain, remainder taken from reference TRBV14 and TRBJ1-4, is EAGVTQFPSHSVIEKGQTVTLRCDPISGHDNLYWYRRVMGKEIKFLLHFVKESKQDESGMPNNRFLAERTGGTYSTLKVQPAELEDSGVYFCASSQAGQTNEKLFFGSGTQLSVL.

This clone has only a few counts. The chain links TRBV6-6 to TRBJ1-2; 8 bases map to TRBD1. Germline-derived CDR1 and CDR2 are MNHNY and SVGAGI (reference sequence). V lost 7 bases, J lost 8 bases, and 6 bases stayed unmatched. The CDR3 is made up of 12 amino acids. The CDR3 here is CASTTGGRGYTF. The CDR3 nucleotides read TGTGCCAGCACCACAGGGGGACGGGGCTACACCTTC.

The rearrangement uses TRBV5-1 and TRBJ1-1, with a possible D match to TRBD1 (6 bases). The CDR3 is 15 residues long. In germline, CDR1 is SGHRS, CDR2 YFSETQ. Trimming took off 7 bases at V and 1 base at J, with 17 bases between the two ends. CDR3 in amino acids: CASVAGHQQNTEAFF. The DNA for the CDR3 is TGCGCCAGCGTGGCGGGACACCAACAGAACACTGAAGCTTTCTTT.

The gene calls are TRBV9 and TRBJ2-2; D is perhaps TRBD1 (5 bases). Germline loops: CDR1 SGDLS, CDR2 YYNGEE. The CDR3 runs to 15 residues. The germline V and J ends were trimmed by 0 bases and 1 base, with 7 bases remaining between them. CDR3 loop: CASSVAGQNTGELFF. The CDR3 DNA reads as TGTGCCAGCAGCGTAGCTGGACAGAACACCGGGGAGCTGTTTTTT.

The count of this clone is one. The V gene is TRBV19, the J gene TRBJ1-5; D gene unclear. Germline CDR1 LNHDA, CDR2 SQIVND (reference sequence). This CDR3 comprises 14 residues. V was cut by 7 bases and J by 7 bases, with 17 bases left in between. The CDR3 here is CASITTLLGQPQHF. The CDR3 DNA reads TGTGCCAGTATCACCACTCTCTTGGGGCAGCCCCAGCATTTT.

The chain couples TRBV27 to TRBJ2-7; D is tentatively TRBD1 or TRBD2 (5 bases each). This CDR3 contains 15 residues. Germline CDR1 and CDR2: MNHEY and SMNVEV (reference sequence). Trimming took off 5 bases at V and 0 bases at J, with 14 bases between the two ends. CDR3 residues: CASSAGTGSSYEQYF. The CDR3 region has the DNA TGTGCCAGCAGTGCCGGGACGGGGAGCTCCTACGAGCAGTACTTC.

This clone was detected many times. The chain has TRBV6-1 and TRBJ1-1; TRBD1 matches at 8 bases. The CDR3 covers 15 residues. V lost 8 bases and J lost 1; bases outside the gene matches: 9. Looked up from germline, CDR1 is MNHNS and CDR2 is SASEGT. The CDR3 is CASHNTGTGNTEAFF. As DNA, the CDR3 is TGTGCCAGCCATAATACCGGGACAGGGAACACTGAAGCTTTCTTT.